This T cell receptor (beta chain) was sequenced in a study of T cells in Graves' hyperthyroidism and ophthalmopathy. This clonotype was detected ten times or more. Amplification yielded TCR beta CDR3 regions, with RNA transcripts as the source. TCR CDR3 regions were first amplified by RT-PCR with HTBI primers. TCRdb re-called the multiplex PCR reads with MiXCR, one entry per CDR3 protein. The sample contains hundreds of thousands of distinct CDR3 sequences, roughly an eighth of which appear only once. Across 18 months, stable Graves' hyperthyroidism was marked by no progression to ophthalmopathy. V was clipped by 5 bases and J by 7 bases; unmatched bases: 7. Germline V gives CDR1 MNHNS, CDR2 SASEGT. This CDR3 spans 14 amino acids.

The origin of this receptor is a woman under 30 with Graves' hyperthyroidism. The sample was blood. The V gene is TRBV6-1, the J gene TRBJ1-4; 7 bases line up with TRBD1. CDR3 sequence reads: CASSRQGRREKLFF. In DNA, the CDR3 is TGTGCCAGCAGTCGACAGGGCCGGCGTGAAAAACTGTTTTTT.